The 28 T cell receptor beta chains in this list originate from one sample, sequenced in a study of blood T cell repertoires in COVID-19 (TCRdb year 2020). The library was prepared using the immunoSEQ multiplex PCR assay. The immuneACCESS repertoire file appears here via TCRdb, limited to in-frame rearrangements. These files lack a portion of the clones; in checked studies, under half of the deficit traces to unresolved V genes, and the cause of the others is not known. A total of approximately 210,000 clones appear in this sample, 85% of them only once. 0.8% to 0.95% of the sample goes to the ten largest clones. The sample comprised peripheral blood. The receptors were gathered from a man aged 55-75 years with COVID-19, enrolled during active disease.

The chain recombines TRBV7-6 with TRBJ2-1; 8 bases line up with TRBD1. V lost 3 bases to trimming and J lost 4 bases; unmatched junction nucleotides: 5. This CDR3 has 15 amino acids. Germline assignment: CDR1 SGHVS and CDR2 FNYEAQ. CDR3 loop: CASSFSQGAYNEQFF. The CDR3 bases are TGTGCCAGCAGCTTTAGTCAGGGGGCATACAATGAGCAGTTCTTC. Full variable domain (rest looked up from reference TRBV7-6 and TRBJ2-1): GAGVSQSPRYKVTKRGQDVALRCDPISGHVSLYWYRQALGQGPEFLTYFNYEAQQDKSGLPNDRFSAERPEGSISTLTIQRTEQRDSAMYRCASSFSQGAYNEQFFGPGTRLTVL.

J is TRBJ2-7 and V is TRBV4-3, with a tentative D call TRBD2 (5 bases). Germline V CDR1 and CDR2: LGHNA, YSLEER. The germline V and J ends were trimmed by 0 bases and 2 bases, with 8 bases remaining between them. The CDR3 is 14 residues long. Written as DNA, the CDR3 is TGCGCCAGCAGCCAAGATCTGCGGGCCTACGAGCAGTACTTC. This gives the protein CASSQDLRAYEQYF.

The chain combines TRBV11-2 with TRBJ2-7; 9 positions agree with TRBD2. Germline CDR1 SGHAT, CDR2 FQNNGV. The CDR3 sequence is 15 residues long. Trimming took 6 bases from V and 2 from J; bases not matched to a gene: 8. The CDR3 sequence: CASRDIAGVPYEQYF. The CDR3 nucleotides read TGTGCCAGCAGGGATATAGCGGGAGTCCCCTACGAGCAGTACTTC.

There are a few counts of this clone. This rearrangement joins TRBV6-2 or TRBV6-3 to TRBJ1-1; 9 bases line up with TRBD1. Germline CDR1 MNHEY, CDR2 SVGEGT. The J segment lost 4 bases and the V segment lost 4 bases, leaving 10 bases of the junction unmatched. This CDR3 has 16 amino acids. Here the CDR3 reads CASSSPRDRAGTEAFF. CDR3 sequence (DNA): TGTGCCAGCAGTTCCCCCCGGGACAGGGCCGGCACTGAAGCTTTCTTT.

The chain couples TRBV2 to TRBJ1-5, with 7 bases matching TRBD1. In germline, CDR1 is SNHLY, CDR2 FYNNEI. The length of the CDR3 is 15 residues. V gave up 4 bases and J gave up 4 bases; unmatched junction bases: 7. The CDR3 loop is CASSARDRLNQPQHF. In DNA form, the CDR3 reads TGTGCCAGCAGTGCCCGGGACAGACTGAATCAGCCCCAGCATTTT.

This rearrangement joins TRBV7-2 to TRBJ1-1; D not resolved. The CDR3 totals 12 residues. The ends were cut back, 8 bases at V and 1 base at J, with 8 bases in the middle. In germline, CDR1 is SGHTA, CDR2 FQGNSA. The CDR3 here is CASGEGNTEAFF. CDR3 bases: TGTGCCAGCGGCGAGGGGAACACTGAAGCTTTCTTT.

The V gene is TRBV2, the J gene TRBJ2-7; D uncertain. Trimming took off 4 bases at V and 0 bases at J, with 13 bases between the two ends. The CDR3 contains 15 residues. Germline CDR1 reads SNHLY; CDR2 reads FYNNEI. The CDR3 nucleotides are TGTGCCAGCAGTGCGTCACCGGTCATCTCCTACGAGCAGTACTTC. As protein: CASSASPVISYEQYF.

The genes are TRBV5-1 and TRBJ2-1, with D possibly matching TRBD2 (6 bases). V lost 5 bases, J lost 1 base, and 13 bases lay in between. The germline CDR1 and CDR2 sequences are SGHRS and YFSETQ. This CDR3 has 15 residues. CDR3 amino acids: CASRELAESYNEQFF. CDR3 DNA: TGCGCCAGCAGAGAATTAGCGGAGTCCTACAATGAGCAGTTCTTC.

The genes are TRBV27 and TRBJ1-2; D possibly corresponds to TRBD1 (6 bases). V lost 8 bases and J 7 bases, leaving 23 bases between the germline ends. Germline lookup yields CDR1 MNHEY and CDR2 SMNVEV (reference sequence). The CDR3 loop spans 15 amino acids. CDR3 nucleotides: TGTGCCAGCTCCCCCGCTAACCAGGGCAGGGGTGGCTACACCTTC. Translating gives CASSPANQGRGGYTF.

The chain's CDR3 is CATSRDISSNQPQHF. DNA of the CDR3: TGTGCCACCAGCAGAGATATTTCTAGCAATCAGCCCCAGCATTTT. V usage is TRBV15 and J usage is TRBJ1-5; D gene unclear. Germline V gives CDR1 LNHNV, CDR2 YYDKDF (reference sequence). This CDR3 region has 15 residues. Trimming took off 0 bases at V and 0 bases at J, with 6 bases between the two ends.

This chain connects TRBV29-1 to TRBJ2-2; 10 bases agree with TRBD1. The CDR3 is 14 amino acids. Germline V CDR1 and CDR2: SQVTM, ANQGSEA. The ends lost 8 bases at V and 6 bases at J; junction bases unmatched: 9. The CDR3 bases are TGCAGCATCCGGGACAGGGGAGTCGCCGGGGAGCTGTTTTTT. Residues: CSIRDRGVAGELFF.

The chain employs TRBV9 and TRBJ2-7, with 12 bases fitting TRBD1. The CDR3 loop spans 16 amino acids. Trimming took 0 bases from V and 6 from J; bases not matched to a gene: 7. The germline V gene encodes CDR1 SGDLS and CDR2 YYNGEE. CDR3 nucleotides: TGTGCCAGCAGCGTAGAGGGACAGGGGGCCGCTACCGAGCAGTACTTC. Encoded protein: CASSVEGQGAATEQYF.

The chain carries TRBV28 and TRBJ1-4; a possible D gene is TRBD1 (6 bases). This CDR3 is 14 amino acids long. Germline V lookup: CDR1 MDHEN, CDR2 SYDVKM. V gave up 6 bases and J gave up 8 bases, with 16 bases separating them. The CDR3 nucleotides read TGTGCCAGCAGCAAACAGGGAACGAAGGAAAAACTGTTTTTT. Residues: CASSKQGTKEKLFF.

This chain links TRBV4-2 with TRBJ2-1, with D possibly being TRBD2 (6 bases). This CDR3 has 16 residues. Germline CDR1 and CDR2: LGHNA and YNFKEQ. V shed 0 bases and J shed 2 bases, with 11 bases lying between them. The CDR3 protein is CASSQDTGGPYNEQFF. In DNA, the CDR3 is TGTGCCAGCAGCCAAGATACAGGAGGGCCCTACAATGAGCAGTTCTTC.

The chain couples TRBV11-2 to TRBJ2-7; TRBD2 agrees at 7 bases. The CDR3 is 16 amino acids. Germline V CDR1 and CDR2: SGHAT, FQNNGV. Trimming at V came to 0 bases and at J to 0 bases, leaving 5 bases not matched to a gene. DNA of the CDR3: TGTGCCAGCAGCTTAGATGGGCCTAGCGGCTCCTACGAGCAGTACTTC. It codes for CASSLDGPSGSYEQYF.

This chain uses TRBV2 with TRBJ2-7, with D hard to call. Trimming left V 5 bases short and J 9 bases short, with 11 bases between. Germline-derived CDR1 and CDR2 are SNHLY and FYNNEI. The CDR3 totals 11 residues. The CDR3 region is CASSPTFGQYF. The CDR3 nucleotides read TGTGCCAGCAGTCCTACTTTCGGGCAGTACTTC.

This clone was detected only a few times. This sequence joins TRBV27 and TRBJ2-1; TRBD2 matches 14 bases. With V trimmed by 1 base and J by 4 bases, 0 bases remained unmatched. CDR3 size: 16 residues. Per germline, CDR1 MNHEY and CDR2 SMNVEV (reference sequence). Written as DNA, the CDR3 is TGTGCCAGCAGTTTATGGACTAGCGGGAGGTACAATGAGCAGTTCTTC. It is translated as CASSLWTSGRYNEQFF.

This chain joins TRBV28 and TRBJ2-5; 8 bases line up with TRBD2. This CDR3 has 15 amino acids. Per germline, CDR1 MDHEN and CDR2 SYDVKM. Trimming at V came to 5 bases and at J to 0 bases, leaving 5 bases not matched to a gene. Here the CDR3 reads CASSLIGRDQETQYF. CDR3 sequence (DNA): TGTGCCAGCAGTCTTATCGGGAGGGACCAAGAGACCCAGTACTTC.

The J gene is TRBJ1-5, the V gene TRBV7-8, with TRBD1 identical over 7 bases. Germline V gene sequence: CDR1 SGHVS, CDR2 FQNEAQ. Trimming removed 0 bases from V and 1 base from J; junction bases left unmatched: 6. The CDR3 loop spans 17 amino acids. The CDR3 nucleotides read TGTGCCAGCAGCTTAGCGACAGGGCCCCAGAGCAATCAGCCCCAGCATTTT. Its protein is CASSLATGPQSNQPQHF.

The rearrangement links TRBV5-4 to TRBJ2-2; TRBD1 might be the D (6 bases). There are 14 residues in the CDR3. CDR1 is SGHNT and CDR2 is YYREEE in the germline V gene (reference sequence). The V and J ends lost 2 bases and 1 base respectively, with 6 bases between them. CDR3 loop: CASSLQGNTGELFF. DNA of the CDR3: TGTGCCAGCAGCTTACAGGGGAACACCGGGGAGCTGTTTTTT.

In DNA, the CDR3 is TGTGCCACCAGCAGAGACCCATCGGGTTTCGATGAGCAGTTCTTC. It encodes CATSRDPSGFDEQFF. The chain carries TRBV15 and TRBJ2-1; no clear D. The germline V and J ends were trimmed by 0 bases and 8 bases, with 14 bases remaining between them. The CDR3 extends over 15 amino acids. Looked up from germline, CDR1 is LNHNV and CDR2 is YYDKDF (reference sequence).

The gene calls are TRBV5-1 and TRBJ2-2, with D unclear. The V gene's germline CDR1 is SGHRS and CDR2 YFSETQ. Trimming took off 1 base at V and 5 bases at J, with 9 bases between the two ends. The CDR3 consists of 14 residues. CDR3 DNA: TGCGCCAGCAGCTTGTTACAGAATACCGGGGAGCTGTTTTTT. It translates to CASSLLQNTGELFF.

The CDR3 spells CASSLRSSGGDTQYF. DNA for the CDR3: TGCGCCAGCAGCTTGAGATCGTCGGGAGGCGATACGCAGTATTTT. The chain links TRBV5-1 to TRBJ2-3; 7 bases agree with TRBD2. Trimming removed 1 base from V and 6 bases from J; junction bases left unmatched: 8. This CDR3 is 15 amino acids long. CDR1 is SGHRS, CDR2 YFSETQ, per germline.

The chain employs TRBV7-9 and TRBJ2-1, with 9 positions matching TRBD1. The CDR3 length is 15 residues. The trim removed 2 bases at V and 3 bases at J, leaving 2 bases unmatched. The germline gives CDR1 SEHNR, CDR2 FQNEAQ (reference sequence). CDR3 protein: CASSLTTGGYNEQFF. The DNA of the CDR3 is TGTGCCAGCAGCTTAACGACAGGGGGCTACAATGAGCAGTTCTTC.

The chain links TRBV4-1 to TRBJ2-3, with 13 bases fitting TRBD2. V was clipped by 4 bases and J by 3 bases; unmatched bases: 16. CDR3 size: 20 residues. Germline V CDR1 and CDR2: MGHRA, YSYEKL. For the CDR3, the DNA is TGCGCCAGCAGCCTAAACATCTACTCGGGACTAGCGGGAAATACAGATACGCAGTATTTT. Amino acids: CASSLNIYSGLAGNTDTQYF.

This rearrangement joins TRBV28 to TRBJ2-7, with TRBD1 matching over 9 bases. The CDR3 runs 15 residues. V lost 6 bases, J lost 3 bases, and 9 bases stayed unmatched. The germline V gene has CDR1 MDHEN and CDR2 SYDVKM. For the CDR3, the DNA is TGTGCCAGCAGGCCTCCGGGACAGGGAATCTACGAGCAGTACTTC. The encoded protein is CASRPPGQGIYEQYF.

The gene calls are TRBV5-4 and TRBJ1-2; D gene uncertain. Trimming shortened V by 3 bases and J by 8 bases, and 17 bases separated the two germline ends. The CDR3 totals 14 residues. The germline V gene encodes CDR1 SGHNT and CDR2 YYREEE (reference sequence). This CDR3 is CASSSTGPSGGYTF. The CDR3 nucleotides are TGTGCCAGCAGCTCTACTGGACCCTCGGGAGGCTACACCTTC.

This clone was counted between two and nine times. This sequence joins TRBV6-5 and TRBJ1-1, with 8 bases that match TRBD1. There are 15 residues in the CDR3. Unmatched junction bases numbered 6, after V lost 5 bases and J lost 1 base. Germline values: CDR1 MNHEY, CDR2 SVGAGI. The CDR3 DNA reads TGTGCCAGCAGTCAAACCGGGACAGGGAACACTGAAGCTTTCTTT. It encodes CASSQTGTGNTEAFF.